Shown below are 11 T cell receptor beta chains from a single sample sequenced in a study of T cells in Graves' hyperthyroidism and ophthalmopathy. RNA transcripts provided the source from which TCR beta CDR3 regions were amplified. The study used the HTBI primer set for a first-round RT-PCR of the TCR CDR3. TCRdb re-called the multiplex PCR reads through MiXCR, storing one row per CDR3 protein. Among approximately 620,000 distinct CDR3 sequences, approximately 15% were seen once, and the ten largest hold under 3.5%. The specimen was blood. These TCRs come from a woman aged 40 to 50 with Graves' ophthalmopathy.

This clonotype came up many times. The rearrangement uses TRBV28 and TRBJ1-4; tentative D call: TRBD1 (5 bases). Germline V gene data show CDR1 as MDHEN and CDR2 as SYDVKM. Trimming shortened V by 3 bases and J by 5 bases, and 16 bases separated the two germline ends. The CDR3 extends over 16 amino acids. CDR3 sequence reads: CASSLSGGTRNEKLFF. DNA of the CDR3: TGTGCCAGCAGTTTGAGTGGCGGGACCCGGAATGAAAAACTGTTTTTT.

This clonotype was counted ten times or more. The rearrangement joins TRBV6-5 to TRBJ2-6; unclear D gene. The CDR3 loop spans 16 amino acids. V shed 0 bases and J shed 1 base, with 7 bases lying between them. CDR1 and CDR2 from the germline V gene are MNHEY and SVGAGI. The CDR3 nucleotides read TGTGCCAGCAGTTACTCCGGGCCGTCTGGGGCCAACGTCCTGACTTTC. It specifies CASSYSGPSGANVLTF.

This clonotype was observed many times. The rearrangement uses TRBV18 and TRBJ2-5; D is undetermined. Germline loops: CDR1 KGHSH, CDR2 LQKENI. Trimming stripped 0 bases from V and 1 base from J, with 6 bases between. The CDR3 runs to 14 residues. The CDR3 bases are TGTGCCAGCTCACCACCCGAAATCCAAGAGACCCAGTACTTC. Protein product: CASSPPEIQETQYF.

The rearrangement joins TRBV28 to TRBJ2-1; TRBD2 matches 11 bases. V gave up 2 bases and J gave up 0 bases; unmatched junction bases: 6. Germline values: CDR1 MDHEN, CDR2 SYDVKM. The CDR3 has 18 residues. This chain's CDR3 is CASSLGASGRPSYNEQFF. The CDR3 DNA sequence: TGTGCCAGCAGTTTAGGGGCTAGCGGGAGGCCCTCCTACAATGAGCAGTTCTTC.

This clonotype was counted between two and nine times. A much more abundant neighbour one base away suggests this may be a read error. The chain combines TRBV11-2 with TRBJ2-7, with a tentative D call TRBD2 (6 bases). Germline V gene sequence: CDR1 SGHAT, CDR2 FQNNGV. This CDR3 has 19 amino acids. V gave up 0 bases and J gave up 4 bases, with 25 bases separating them. In DNA, the CDR3 is TGTGCCAGCAGCTTAGACCGGGCGGGATGGGGCCGGTCGATTTACGAGCAGTACTTC. Its protein product is CASSLDRAGWGRSIYEQYF.

At least ten counts were recorded for this clonotype. The CDR3 region is CATQGDNSPLHF. CDR3 bases: TGTGCCACCCAGGGGGACAATTCACCCCTCCACTTT. V is TRBV2 and J is TRBJ1-6, with TRBD1 matching 7 bases. Germline assignment: CDR1 SNHLY and CDR2 FYNNEI. The CDR3 has 12 amino acids. Trimming took 10 bases from V and 7 from J; bases not matched to a gene: 4.

This clonotype came up many times. The rearrangement links TRBV28 to TRBJ1-2; 8 bases agree with TRBD1. With V trimmed by 4 bases and J by 3 bases, 13 bases remained unmatched. This CDR3 spans 17 amino acids. Germline V gene sequence: CDR1 MDHEN, CDR2 SYDVKM. CDR3 loop: CASSSDRVPRSYYGYTF. CDR3 coding DNA: TGTGCCAGCAGTTCGGACAGGGTCCCTCGTTCCTACTATGGCTACACCTTC.

Many counts were recorded for this clonotype. This chain links TRBV7-3 with TRBJ2-1; 9 positions match TRBD2. V was clipped by 4 bases and J by 4 bases; unmatched bases: 5. From germline, CDR1 is SGHTA and CDR2 FQGTGA. This CDR3 is 15 amino acids long. CDR3 nucleotide sequence: TGTGCCAGCAGCTCCGGGACTAGCTTTTACAATGAGCAGTTCTTC. Its translation: CASSSGTSFYNEQFF.

CDR3 coding DNA: TGTGCCAGCAGTAATCAGGGGTCGTGGACTGAAGCTTTCTTT. This sequence encodes CASSNQGSWTEAFF. This chain links TRBV6-1 with TRBJ1-1, with D possibly being TRBD1 (6 bases). From germline, CDR1 is MNHNS and CDR2 SASEGT. The CDR3 loop spans 14 amino acids. Trimming removed 5 bases at V and 5 bases at J, with 15 bases between.

The chain uses TRBV11-3 and TRBJ2-1; D is ambiguous. There are 12 residues in the CDR3. Deletions cut 4 bases from V and 15 bases from J, with 16 bases between. Germline CDR1 reads SGHNT; CDR2 reads YENEEA. The CDR3 nucleotides read TGTGCCAGCAGCTCAACAGACCGGGCCCTGTTCTTC. It codes for CASSSTDRALFF.

In its sample, this clonotype was seen a few times. The chain carries TRBV29-1 and TRBJ2-3; 8 nucleotides match TRBD2. The CDR3 contains 14 residues. Germline V gene lookup returns CDR1 SQVTM and CDR2 ANQGSEA. V shed 8 bases and J 6 bases; nucleotides not matched to a gene: 13. The CDR3: CSSLGGGLRDTQYF. For the CDR3, the DNA is TGCAGCTCCCTTGGCGGGGGGTTGCGGGATACGCAGTATTTT.